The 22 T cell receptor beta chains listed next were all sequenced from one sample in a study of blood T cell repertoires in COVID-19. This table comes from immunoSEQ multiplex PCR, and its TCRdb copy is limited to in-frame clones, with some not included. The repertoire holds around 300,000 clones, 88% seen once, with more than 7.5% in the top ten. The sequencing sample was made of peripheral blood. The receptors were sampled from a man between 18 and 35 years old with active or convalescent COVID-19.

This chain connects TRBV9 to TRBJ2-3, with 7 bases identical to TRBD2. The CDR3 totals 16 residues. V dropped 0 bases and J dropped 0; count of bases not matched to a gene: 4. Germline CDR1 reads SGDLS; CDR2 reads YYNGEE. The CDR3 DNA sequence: TGTGCCAGCAGCGTAGAAAGCGGGGACAGCACAGATACGCAGTATTTT. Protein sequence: CASSVESGDSTDTQYF. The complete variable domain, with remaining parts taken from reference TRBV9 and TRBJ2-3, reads DSGVTQTPKHLITATGQRVTLRCSPRSGDLSVYWYQQSLDQGLQFLIQYYNGEERAKGNILERFSAQQFPDLHSELNLSSLELGDSALYFCASSVESGDSTDTQYFGPGTRLTVL.

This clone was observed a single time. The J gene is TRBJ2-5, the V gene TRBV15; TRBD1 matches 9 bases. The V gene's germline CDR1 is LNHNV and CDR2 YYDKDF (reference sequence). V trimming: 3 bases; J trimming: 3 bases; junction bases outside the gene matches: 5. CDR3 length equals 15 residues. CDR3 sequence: CATSSPDRGEETQYF. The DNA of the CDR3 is TGTGCCACCAGCAGCCCGGACAGGGGAGAAGAGACCCAGTACTTC.

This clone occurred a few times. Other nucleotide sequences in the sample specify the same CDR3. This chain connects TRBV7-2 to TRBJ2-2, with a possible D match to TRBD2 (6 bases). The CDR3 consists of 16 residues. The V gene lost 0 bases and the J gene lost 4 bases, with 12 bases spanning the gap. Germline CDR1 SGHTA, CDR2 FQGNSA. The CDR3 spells CASSLAGGPGTGELFF. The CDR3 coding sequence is TGTGCCAGCAGCTTAGCGGGGGGTCCGGGCACCGGGGAGCTGTTTTTT.

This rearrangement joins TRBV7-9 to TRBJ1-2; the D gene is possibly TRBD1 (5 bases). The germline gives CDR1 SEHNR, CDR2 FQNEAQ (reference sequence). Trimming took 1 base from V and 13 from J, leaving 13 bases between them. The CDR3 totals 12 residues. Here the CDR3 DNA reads TGTGCCAGCAGCTTAGAAAAGGGGTTGGGCACCTTC. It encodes CASSLEKGLGTF. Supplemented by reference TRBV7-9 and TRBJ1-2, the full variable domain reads DTGVSQNPRHKITKRGQNVTFRCDPISEHNRLYWYRQTLGQGPEFLTYFQNEAQLEKSRLLSDRFSAERPKGSFSTLEIQRTEQGDSAMYLCASSLEKGLGTFGSGTRLTVV.

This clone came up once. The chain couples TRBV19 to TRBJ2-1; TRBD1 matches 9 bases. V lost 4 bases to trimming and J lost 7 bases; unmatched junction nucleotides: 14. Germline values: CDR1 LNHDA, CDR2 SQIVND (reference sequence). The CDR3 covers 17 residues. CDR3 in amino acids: CASSTSAGTGMLNEQFF. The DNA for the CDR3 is TGTGCCAGTAGTACCTCCGCCGGGACAGGGATGTTGAATGAGCAGTTCTTC.

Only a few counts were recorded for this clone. The CDR3 loop is CASSINKRGYGYTF. CDR3 DNA sequence: TGTGCCAGTAGTATTAACAAGAGAGGCTATGGCTACACCTTC. The rearrangement uses TRBV19 and TRBJ1-2; unclear D gene. From germline, CDR1 is LNHDA and CDR2 SQIVND (reference sequence). V was cut by 3 bases and J by 4 bases, with 12 bases left in between. This CDR3 spans 14 amino acids.

In DNA form, the CDR3 reads TGTGCCAGCAGTGAATACCGTCCAGGTAGCACTGAAGCTTTCTTT. Protein sequence: CASSEYRPGSTEAFF. The chain carries TRBV2 and TRBJ1-1; D unclear. From germline, CDR1 is SNHLY and CDR2 FYNNEI. Deletions cut 2 bases from V and 4 bases from J, with 14 bases between. The CDR3 loop spans 15 amino acids.

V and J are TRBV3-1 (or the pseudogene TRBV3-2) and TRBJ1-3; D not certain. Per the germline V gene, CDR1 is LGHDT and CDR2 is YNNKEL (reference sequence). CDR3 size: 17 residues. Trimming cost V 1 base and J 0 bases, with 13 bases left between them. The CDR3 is CASSQVAGLSSGNTIYF. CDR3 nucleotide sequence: TGTGCCAGCAGCCAAGTGGCAGGCCTCAGCTCTGGAAACACCATATATTTT.

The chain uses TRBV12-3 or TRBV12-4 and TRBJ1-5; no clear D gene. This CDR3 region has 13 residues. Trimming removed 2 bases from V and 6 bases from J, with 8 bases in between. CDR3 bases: TGTGCCAGCAGTTTAAGGGAGGGTCAGCCCCAGCATTTT. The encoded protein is CASSLREGQPQHF.

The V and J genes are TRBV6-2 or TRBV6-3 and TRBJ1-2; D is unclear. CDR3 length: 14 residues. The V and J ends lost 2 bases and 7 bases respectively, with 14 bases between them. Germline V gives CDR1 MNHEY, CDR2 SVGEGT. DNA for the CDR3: TGTGCCAGCAGTTACCCCGCCGACAATGCTGGCTACACCTTC. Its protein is CASSYPADNAGYTF.

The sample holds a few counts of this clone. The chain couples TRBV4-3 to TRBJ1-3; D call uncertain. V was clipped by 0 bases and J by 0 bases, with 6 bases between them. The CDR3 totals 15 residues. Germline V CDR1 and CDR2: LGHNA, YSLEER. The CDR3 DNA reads TGCGCCAGCAGCCAAGATAACAGCTCTGGAAACACCATATATTTT. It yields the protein CASSQDNSSGNTIYF.

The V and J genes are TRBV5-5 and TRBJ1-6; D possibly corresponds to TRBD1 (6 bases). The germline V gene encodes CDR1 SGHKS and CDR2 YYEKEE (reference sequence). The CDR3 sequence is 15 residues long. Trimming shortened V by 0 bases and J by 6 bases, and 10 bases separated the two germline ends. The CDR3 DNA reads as TGTGCCAGCAGCTTGGTTCAGGACAGTAATTCACCCCTCCACTTT. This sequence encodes CASSLVQDSNSPLHF.

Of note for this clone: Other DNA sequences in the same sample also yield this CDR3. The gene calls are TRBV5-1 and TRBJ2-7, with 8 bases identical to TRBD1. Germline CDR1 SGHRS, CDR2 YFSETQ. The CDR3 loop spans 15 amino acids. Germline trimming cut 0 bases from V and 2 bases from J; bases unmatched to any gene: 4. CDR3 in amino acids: CASSLDPGGTYEQYF. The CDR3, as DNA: TGCGCCAGCAGCTTGGATCCAGGGGGCACCTACGAGCAGTACTTC.

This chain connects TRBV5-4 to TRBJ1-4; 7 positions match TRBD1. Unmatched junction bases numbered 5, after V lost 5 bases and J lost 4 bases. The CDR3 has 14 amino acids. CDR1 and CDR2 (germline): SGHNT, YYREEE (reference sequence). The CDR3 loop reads CASRSGQNNEKLFF. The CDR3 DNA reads TGTGCCAGCAGATCGGGACAGAATAATGAAAAACTGTTTTTT.

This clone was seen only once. CDR3 sequence reads: CASSPPPGQLFYGYTF. The CDR3 DNA reads TGTGCCAGCAGTCCCCCCCCGGGACAGCTATTCTATGGCTACACCTTC. The genes are TRBV6-2 or TRBV6-3 and TRBJ1-2; TRBD1 aligns across 7 bases. Trimming at V came to 5 bases and at J to 4 bases, leaving 13 bases not matched to a gene. Looked up from germline, CDR1 is MNHEY and CDR2 is SVGEGT. The CDR3 extends over 16 amino acids.

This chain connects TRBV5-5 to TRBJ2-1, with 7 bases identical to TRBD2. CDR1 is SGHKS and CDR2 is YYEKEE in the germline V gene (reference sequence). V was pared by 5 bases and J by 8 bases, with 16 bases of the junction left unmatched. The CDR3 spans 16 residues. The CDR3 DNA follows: TGTGCCAGCAGTCCTTCGGGGGGTAAAAGACTCTATGAGCAGTTCTTC. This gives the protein CASSPSGGKRLYEQFF. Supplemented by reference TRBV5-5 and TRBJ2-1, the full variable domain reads DAGVTQSPTHLIKTRGQQVTLRCSPISGHKSVSWYQQVLGQGPQFIFQYYEKEERGRGNFPDRFSARQFPNYSSELNVNALLLGDSALYLCASSPSGGKRLYEQFFGPGTRLTVL.

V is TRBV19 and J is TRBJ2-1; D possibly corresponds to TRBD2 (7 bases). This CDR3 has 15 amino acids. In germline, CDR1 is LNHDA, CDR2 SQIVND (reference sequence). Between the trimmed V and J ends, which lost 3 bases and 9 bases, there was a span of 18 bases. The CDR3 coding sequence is TGTGCCAGTAGTATTGTGGGGGGGGGCCATCGTGAGCAGTTCTTC. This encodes CASSIVGGGHREQFF.

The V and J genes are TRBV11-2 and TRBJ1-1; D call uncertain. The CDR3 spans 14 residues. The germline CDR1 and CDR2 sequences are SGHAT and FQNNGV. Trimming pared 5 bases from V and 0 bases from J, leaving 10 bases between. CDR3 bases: TGTGCCAGCAGCCCTCAGGTGATGAACACTGAAGCTTTCTTT. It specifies CASSPQVMNTEAFF.

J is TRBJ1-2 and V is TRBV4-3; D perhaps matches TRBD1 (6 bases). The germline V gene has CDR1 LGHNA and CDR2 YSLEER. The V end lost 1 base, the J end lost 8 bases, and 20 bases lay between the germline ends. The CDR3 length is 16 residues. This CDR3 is CASSQAEAGRGQGYTF. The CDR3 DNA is TGCGCCAGCAGCCAAGCCGAGGCGGGCAGGGGACAAGGCTACACCTTC.

The CDR3 reads CASSLLTARADTQYF. The CDR3 DNA is TGTGCCAGCAGTTTATTGACAGCTCGGGCAGATACGCAGTATTTT. This chain joins TRBV28 and TRBJ2-3; maybe TRBD1 (5 bases). V was cut by 1 base and J by 4 bases, with 12 bases left in between. This CDR3 contains 15 residues. From germline, CDR1 is MDHEN and CDR2 SYDVKM.

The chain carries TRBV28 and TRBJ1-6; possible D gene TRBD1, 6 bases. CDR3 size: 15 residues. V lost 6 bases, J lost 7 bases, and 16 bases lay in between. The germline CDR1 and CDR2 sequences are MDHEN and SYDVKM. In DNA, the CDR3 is TGTGCCAGCAGAGATAGGGGGAAGAAAAATTCACCCCTCCACTTT. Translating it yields CASRDRGKKNSPLHF.

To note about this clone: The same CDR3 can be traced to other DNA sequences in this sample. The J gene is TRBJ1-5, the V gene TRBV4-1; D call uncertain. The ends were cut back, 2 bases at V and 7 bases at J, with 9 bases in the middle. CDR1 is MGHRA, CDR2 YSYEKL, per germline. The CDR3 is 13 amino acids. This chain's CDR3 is CASSQRGGQPQHF. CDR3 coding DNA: TGCGCCAGCAGCCAACGTGGAGGGCAGCCCCAGCATTTT.